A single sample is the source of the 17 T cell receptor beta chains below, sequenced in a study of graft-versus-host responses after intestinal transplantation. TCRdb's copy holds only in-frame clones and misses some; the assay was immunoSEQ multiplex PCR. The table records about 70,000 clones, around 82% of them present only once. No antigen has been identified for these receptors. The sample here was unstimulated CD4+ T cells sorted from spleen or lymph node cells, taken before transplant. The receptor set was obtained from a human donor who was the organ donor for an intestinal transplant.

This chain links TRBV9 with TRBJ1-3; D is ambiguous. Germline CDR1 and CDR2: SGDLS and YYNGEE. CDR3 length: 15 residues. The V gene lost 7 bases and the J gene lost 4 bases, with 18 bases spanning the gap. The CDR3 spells CASARGVRPGNTIYF. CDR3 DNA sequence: TGTGCCAGCGCCCGCGGGGTCAGGCCGGGAAACACCATATATTTT.

CDR3 bases: TGTGCCAGCAGCTTAAGTAGGGGCACTGAAGCTTTCTTT. Residues: CASSLSRGTEAFF. The chain employs TRBV7-3 and TRBJ1-1, with a tentative D call TRBD1 (5 bases). Between the trimmed V and J ends, which lost 1 base and 4 bases, there was a span of 7 bases. The CDR3 length is 13 residues. The germline CDR1 and CDR2 sequences are SGHTA and FQGTGA.

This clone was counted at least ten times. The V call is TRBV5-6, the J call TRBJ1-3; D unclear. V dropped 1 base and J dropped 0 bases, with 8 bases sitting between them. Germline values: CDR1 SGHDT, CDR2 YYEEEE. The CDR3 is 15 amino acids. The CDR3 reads CASSLHGDSGNTIYF. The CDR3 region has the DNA TGTGCCAGCAGCTTGCACGGGGACTCTGGAAACACCATATATTTT. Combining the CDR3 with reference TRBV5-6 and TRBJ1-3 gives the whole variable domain DAGVTQSPTHLIKTRGQQVTLRCSPKSGHDTVSWYQQALGQGPQFIFQYYEEEERQRGNFPDRFSGHQFPNYSSELNVNALLLGDSALYLCASSLHGDSGNTIYFGEGSWLTVV.

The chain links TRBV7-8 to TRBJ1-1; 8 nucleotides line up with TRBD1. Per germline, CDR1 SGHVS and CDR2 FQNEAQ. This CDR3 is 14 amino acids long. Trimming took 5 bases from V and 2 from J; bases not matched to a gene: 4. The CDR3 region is CASSLQGGNTEAFF. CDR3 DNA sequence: TGTGCCAGCAGCCTACAGGGGGGAAACACTGAAGCTTTCTTT.

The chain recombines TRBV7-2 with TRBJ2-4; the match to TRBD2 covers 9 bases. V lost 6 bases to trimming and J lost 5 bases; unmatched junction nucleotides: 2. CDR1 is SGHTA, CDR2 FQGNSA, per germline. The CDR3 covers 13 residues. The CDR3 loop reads CASSSSGENIQYF. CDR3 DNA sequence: TGTGCCAGCAGTTCTAGCGGGGAAAACATTCAGTACTTC.

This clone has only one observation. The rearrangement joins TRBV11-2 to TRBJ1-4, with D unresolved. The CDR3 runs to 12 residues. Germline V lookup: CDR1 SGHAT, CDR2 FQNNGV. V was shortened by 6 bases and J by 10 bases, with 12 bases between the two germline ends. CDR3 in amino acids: CASRSSLGKLFF. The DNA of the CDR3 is TGTGCCAGCAGATCTTCCCTCGGAAAACTGTTTTTT. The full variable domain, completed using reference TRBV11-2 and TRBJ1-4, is EAGVAQSPRYKIIEKRQSVAFWCNPISGHATLYWYQQILGQGPKLLIQFQNNGVVDDSQLPKDRFSAERLKGVDSTLKIQPAKLEDSAVYLCASRSSLGKLFFGSGTQLSVL.

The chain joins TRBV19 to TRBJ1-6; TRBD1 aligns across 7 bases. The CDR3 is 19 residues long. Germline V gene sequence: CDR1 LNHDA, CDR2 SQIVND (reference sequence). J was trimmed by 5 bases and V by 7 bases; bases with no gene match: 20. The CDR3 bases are TGTGCCAGTACCATCGCCGATAAAGGGGGCGGTCCAGATAATTCACCCCTCCACTTT. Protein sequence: CASTIADKGGGPDNSPLHF.

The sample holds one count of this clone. The CDR3 loop is CASSLSQELFF. CDR3 nucleotides: TGTGCCAGCAGCTTAAGCCAGGAACTGTTTTTT. J is TRBJ1-4 and V is TRBV7-9; D unresolved. This CDR3 contains 11 residues. V was shortened by 2 bases and J by 12 bases, with 7 bases between the two germline ends. The germline gives CDR1 SEHNR, CDR2 FQNEAQ (reference sequence).

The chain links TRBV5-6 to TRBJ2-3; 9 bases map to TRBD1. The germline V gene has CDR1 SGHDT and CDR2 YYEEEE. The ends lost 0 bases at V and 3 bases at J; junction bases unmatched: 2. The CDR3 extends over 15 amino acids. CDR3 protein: CASSLEGQGTDTQYF. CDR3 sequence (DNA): TGTGCCAGCAGCTTGGAGGGACAGGGTACAGATACGCAGTATTTT. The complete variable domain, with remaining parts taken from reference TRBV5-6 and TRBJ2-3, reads DAGVTQSPTHLIKTRGQQVTLRCSPKSGHDTVSWYQQALGQGPQFIFQYYEEEERQRGNFPDRFSGHQFPNYSSELNVNALLLGDSALYLCASSLEGQGTDTQYFGPGTRLTVL.

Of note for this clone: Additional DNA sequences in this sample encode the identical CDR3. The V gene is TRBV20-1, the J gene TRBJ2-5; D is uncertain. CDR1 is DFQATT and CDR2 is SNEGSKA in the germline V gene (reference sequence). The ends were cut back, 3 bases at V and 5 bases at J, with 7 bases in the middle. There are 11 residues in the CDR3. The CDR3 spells CSASLRETQYF. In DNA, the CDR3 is TGCAGTGCTAGTCTTCGGGAGACCCAGTACTTC.

The CDR3 loop is CASSQNFARWGSYEQYV. The CDR3 DNA reads as TGTGCCAGCAGCCAGAATTTCGCCAGGTGGGGCTCCTACGAGCAGTACGTC. The chain uses TRBV4-2 and TRBJ2-7; D not certain. V lost 3 bases and J lost 0, with 18 bases in between. From germline, CDR1 is LGHNA and CDR2 YNFKEQ. This CDR3 has 17 amino acids.

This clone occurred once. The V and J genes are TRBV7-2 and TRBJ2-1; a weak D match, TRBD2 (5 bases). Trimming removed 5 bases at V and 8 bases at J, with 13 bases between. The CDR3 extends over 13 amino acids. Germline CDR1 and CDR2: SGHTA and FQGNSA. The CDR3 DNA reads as TGTGCCAGCAGCCCGTCTCGTAGCGATGAGCAGTTCTTC. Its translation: CASSPSRSDEQFF.

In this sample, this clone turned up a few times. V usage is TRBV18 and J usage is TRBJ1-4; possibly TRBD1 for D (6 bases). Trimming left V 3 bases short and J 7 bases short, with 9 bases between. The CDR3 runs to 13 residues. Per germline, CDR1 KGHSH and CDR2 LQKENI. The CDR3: CASSPGGAEKLFF. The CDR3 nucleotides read TGTGCCAGCTCACCCGGGGGGGCTGAAAAACTGTTTTTT.

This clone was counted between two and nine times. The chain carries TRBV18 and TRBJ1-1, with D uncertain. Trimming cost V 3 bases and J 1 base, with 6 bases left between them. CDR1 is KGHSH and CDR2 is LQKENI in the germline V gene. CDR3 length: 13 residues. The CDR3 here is CASSPQRNTEAFF. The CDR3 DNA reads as TGTGCCAGCTCACCGCAGCGGAACACTGAAGCTTTCTTT.

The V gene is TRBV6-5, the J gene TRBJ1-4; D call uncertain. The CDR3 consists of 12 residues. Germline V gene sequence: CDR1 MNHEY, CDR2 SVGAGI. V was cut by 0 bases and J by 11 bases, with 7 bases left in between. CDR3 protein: CASSYSTGKLFF. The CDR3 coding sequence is TGTGCCAGCAGTTACTCGACGGGGAAACTGTTTTTT.

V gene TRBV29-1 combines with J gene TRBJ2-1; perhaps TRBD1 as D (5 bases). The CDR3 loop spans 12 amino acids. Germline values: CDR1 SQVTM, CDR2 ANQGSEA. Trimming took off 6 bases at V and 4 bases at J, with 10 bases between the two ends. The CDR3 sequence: CSVDRDYNEQFF. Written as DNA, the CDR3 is TGCAGCGTCGACAGAGATTACAATGAGCAGTTCTTC.

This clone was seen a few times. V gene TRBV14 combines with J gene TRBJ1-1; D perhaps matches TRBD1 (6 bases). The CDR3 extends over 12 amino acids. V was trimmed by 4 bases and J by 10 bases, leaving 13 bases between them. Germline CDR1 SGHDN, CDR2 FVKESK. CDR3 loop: CASSPGTNRAFF. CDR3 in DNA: TGTGCCAGCAGCCCGGGGACAAACCGAGCTTTCTTT.